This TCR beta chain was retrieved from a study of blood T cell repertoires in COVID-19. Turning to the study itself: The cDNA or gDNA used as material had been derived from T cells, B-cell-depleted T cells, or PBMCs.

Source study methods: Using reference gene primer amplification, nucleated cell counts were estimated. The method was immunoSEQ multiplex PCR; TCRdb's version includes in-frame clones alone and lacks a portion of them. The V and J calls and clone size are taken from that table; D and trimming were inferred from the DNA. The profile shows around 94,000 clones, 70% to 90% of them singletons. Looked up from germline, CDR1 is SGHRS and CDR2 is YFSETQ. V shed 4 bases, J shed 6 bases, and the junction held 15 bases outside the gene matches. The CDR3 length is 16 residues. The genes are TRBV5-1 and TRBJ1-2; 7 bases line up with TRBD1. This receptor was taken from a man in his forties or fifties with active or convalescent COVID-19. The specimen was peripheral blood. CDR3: CASSPIDGTASHGYTF. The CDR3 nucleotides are TGCGCCAGCAGCCCTATCGACGGGACAGCCAGTCATGGCTACACCTTC.